This entry concerns a single T cell receptor beta chain. Its cognate antigen is unknown. Amplified TCR beta CDR3 regions came from RNA transcripts. The primer set for the first-round RT-PCR of the TCR CDR3 was HTBI. TCRdb reprocessed the multiplex PCR reads via MiXCR and lists one record per CDR3 protein. The table includes 550,000 to 700,000 distinct CDR3 sequences, just over 45% detected once. Any patient presenting with uncontrolled infection, other autoimmune disease, pregnancy or lactation was left out. The entry originates in a study of T cells in Graves' hyperthyroidism and ophthalmopathy. Study results and caveats: Most clonotypes that expanded in the thyroid above 0.001 also showed up in blood.

Sequencing input: peripheral blood or thyroid tissue (not recorded which). The sequence was obtained from an adult woman with Graves' disease, either hyperthyroidism or ophthalmopathy (not recorded which).

The DNA of the CDR3 is TGTGCCAGCAGCTTACCCCTTGGAGGCCAGTACTTC. Its translation is CASSLPLGGQYF. The chain combines TRBV5-4 with TRBJ2-5; possibly TRBD2 for D (5 bases). Trimming took off 2 bases at V and 10 bases at J, with 12 bases between the two ends. Germline assignment: CDR1 SGHNT and CDR2 YYREEE (reference sequence). The CDR3 sequence is 12 residues long.